Sequencing of this T cell receptor beta chain was carried out in a study of regulatory T cells in long-lasting Graves disease. Findings of the study overall: Small sample size may have lowered accuracy.

With regard to this clonotype: Its antigen is as yet unknown.

Germline V lookup: CDR1 SGHDT, CDR2 YYEEEE. The V segment lost 3 bases and the J segment 5 bases; nucleotides outside the gene matches: 10. The CDR3 is made up of 16 amino acids. Documented time point: persistent/refractory GD, antithyroid drugs over 5 years with positive TRAb. Preparation of the TCR library used RNA extracted from PBMCs. HTBI primers from iRepertoire and Arm-PCR of CDR3 regions yielded the TCR beta libraries. TCRdb re-called the multiplex PCR reads through MiXCR, storing one row per CDR3 protein. There are roughly 430,000 distinct CDR3 sequences in the sample; 21% occur only once, and roughly an eighth lies in the top ten.

The genes are TRBV5-6 and TRBJ2-5; 10 nucleotides align to TRBD2. The clonotype originates from a female donor with Graves disease. Source: peripheral blood mononuclear cells (PBMCs), taken when the disease was refractory, from a patient treated with antithyroid drugs. The CDR3 DNA sequence: TGTGCCAGCAGCTGGGGACTAGCGACAGGCGGGGAGACCCAGTACTTC. Its translation: CASSWGLATGGETQYF.